This T cell receptor beta chain was recorded in a study of blood T cell repertoires in COVID-19. Overall study: Samples representing acute and convalescent COVID-19 were sourced from the United States, Italy and Spain.

As concerns this clone: Mismatch with germline at one junction end may stem from a read error.

Germline V gene data show CDR1 as SSHAT and CDR2 as FNYEAQ (reference sequence). This CDR3 is built from 15 residues. Profiling relied on immunoSEQ multiplex PCR, and the TCRdb table lists in-frame clones only, not all of them. Here the sample spans 300,000 to 450,000 clones, more than 75% being singletons. In terms of age and location, participants ranged from roughly 18 to 90 years and lived in about 25 US areas. The sequence derives from a woman aged 18-29 years who had recovered from COVID-19. The rearrangement links TRBV7-7 to TRBJ2-5; D ambiguous. The sequenced sample consisted of PBMCs or T cells enriched from blood (not recorded which). The CDR3 protein is CASSSLDGSSETQYF. In DNA, the CDR3 is TGTGCTAGCAGCTCCCTAGACGGGTCATCAGAGACCCAGTACTTC.